A selection of T cell receptor beta chains follows, all from one sample in a study of T cell responses to AZD1222 COVID-19 vaccine. Data came from immunoSEQ multiplex PCR; TCRdb stores just in-frame clones and leaves some out. Seen here are under 75,000 clones, 85% observed once, and the top ten hold roughly 20%. The sample was peripheral blood, taken on day 0 of AZD1222 vaccination. These receptors came from an adult in good health. Both conserved end residues are part of each CDR3. A D gene is named only where the DNA matches it firmly. Size tells how often a clone was seen (once, few, many) or the class of an expanded clone, and some rows leave it out.

V	size	D	J	DNA	CDR3
TRBV2	NA	NA	TRBJ1-3	TGTGCCAGCCTCTCGGGACGGCTTGGAAACACCATATATTTT	CASLSGRLGNTIYF
TRBV19	NA	TRBD1	TRBJ2-2	TGTGCCAGTACCCCAAAGGGACAGGGGGCTAATACCGGGGAGCTGTTTTTT	CASTPKGQGANTGELFF
TRBV19	NA	NA	TRBJ1-3	TGTGCCAGTAGTCCCATCTCTGTGAGGAGCTCTGGAAACACCATATATTTT	CASSPISVRSSGNTIYF
TRBV5-4	many	NA	TRBJ2-2	TGTGCCAGCAGCCCGGGCGCAGGGGGGACAGGGGAGCTGTTTTTT	CASSPGAGGTGELFF
TRBV10-3	few	NA	TRBJ2-5	TGTGCCATCAAGGGCGGAGGGTACCAAGAGACCCAGTACTTC	CAIKGGGYQETQYF
TRBV7-2	once	NA	TRBJ1-6	TGTGCCAGCAGCCCCCGAGAAAATTCACCCCTCCACTTT	CASSPRENSPLHF
TRBV29-1	NA	NA	TRBJ1-5	TGCAGCGTTATCGTAGAAGGCAATCAGCCCCAGCATTTT	CSVIVEGNQPQHF
TRBV5-1	NA	NA	TRBJ2-2	TGCGCCAGCAGCCCCCAGGGGCTGGCCGGGGAGCTGTTTTTT	CASSPQGLAGELFF
TRBV30	NA	NA	TRBJ2-6	TGTGCCGGTGTACCGGGACGGGTTTTCTCTGGGGCCAACGTCCTGACTTTC	CAGVPGRVFSGANVLTF
TRBV5-1	once	NA	TRBJ1-2	TGCGCCAGCAGCTTGAGGCCGACAGGAGCTAACTATGGCTACACCTTC	CASSLRPTGANYGYTF
TRBV5-6	once	TRBD1	TRBJ1-5	TGTGCCAGCAGCCGGGACAGGGAGACCGGCAATCAGCCCCAGCATTTT	CASSRDRETGNQPQHF
TRBV5-6	NA	NA	TRBJ1-3	TGTGCCAGCAGCTCGACGGCCTTCGATACATATTTT	CASSSTAFDTYF
TRBV5-6	NA	TRBD2	TRBJ2-5	TGTGCCAGCAGCGGGGGGACTAGCGTTTTACAAGAGACCCAGTACTTC	CASSGGTSVLQETQYF
TRBV19	once	NA	TRBJ1-1	TGTGCCAGTAGTATTCAGGGCTCGAACACTGAAGCTTTCTTT	CASSIQGSNTEAFF
TRBV9	NA	NA	TRBJ1-1	TGTGCCAGCAGCCCCTCGGGCGACACTGAAGCTTTCTTT	CASSPSGDTEAFF
TRBV2	NA	NA	TRBJ2-4	TGTGCCAGCAGTGAGGGGAACATTCAGTACTTC	CASSEGNIQYF
TRBV5-1	NA	NA	TRBJ1-2	TGCGCCAGCAGCTTGGTTATTGGGGCGGGGGCCCATGGCTACACCTTC	CASSLVIGAGAHGYTF
TRBV7-9	NA	NA	TRBJ1-2	TGTGCCAGCAGCCCGGGGGGGCGCAGGTCGCGCGGCTACACCTTC	CASSPGGRRSRGYTF
TRBV25-1	NA	NA	TRBJ1-6	TGTGCCAGCAGGCAGGGGAGAGTTTCACCCCTCCACTTT	CASRQGRVSPLHF
TRBV30	NA	NA	TRBJ1-3	TGTGCCTGGAGTGTCTTCAGAGACTCTGGAAACACCATATATTTT	CAWSVFRDSGNTIYF
TRBV5-5	NA	NA	TRBJ2-1	TGTGCCAGCAGCTTGTCTGGGGGGGCTAGCAATGAGCAGTTCTTC	CASSLSGGASNEQFF
TRBV7-9	few	NA	TRBJ1-5	TGTGCCAGCAGCTTTGGGGAGGAGCCCCAGCATTTT	CASSFGEEPQHF
TRBV27	NA	NA	TRBJ1-6	TGTGCCAGCAGTTTTTCACAGGGTTCACCCCTCCACTTT	CASSFSQGSPLHF
TRBV13	NA	NA	TRBJ2-5	TGTGCCAGCAGCTTAATGGATAGCGGCCAAGAGACCCAGTACTTC	CASSLMDSGQETQYF
TRBV5-1	NA	TRBD1	TRBJ1-1	TGCGCCAGCAGCTTACAGGGGTGGACTGAAGCTTTCTTT	CASSLQGWTEAFF
TRBV7-2	NA	NA	TRBJ2-1	TGTGCCAGCAGATTTCGGGACTCTCTTTACAATGAGCAGTTCTTC	CASRFRDSLYNEQFF
TRBV5-8	NA	TRBD2	TRBJ2-1	TGTGCCAGCAGCTCATTAGGACTAGCCTGGAATAATGAGCAGTTCTTC	CASSSLGLAWNNEQFF
TRBV30	NA	TRBD2	TRBJ2-1	TGTGCCTGGGCTCGGCGGGAGATCTGGGATGAGCAGTTCTTC	CAWARREIWDEQFF
TRBV6-5	NA	NA	TRBJ1-2	TGTGCCAGCAAGGAAAAAGCCCGGCATGGCTACACCTTC	CASKEKARHGYTF
TRBV19	NA	NA	TRBJ1-2	TGTGCCAGTAGTATAGATCTGGCGACAGCGAACTATGGCTACACCTTC	CASSIDLATANYGYTF
TRBV5-6	NA	TRBD2	TRBJ2-5	TGTGCCAGCAGCTGGAGGCTAGCGGGGGTGGAGACCCAGTACTTC	CASSWRLAGVETQYF
TRBV6-1	NA	NA	TRBJ1-1	TGTGCCAGCAGTGAATTTGGGGCGGCTCTCACTGAAGCTTTCTTT	CASSEFGAALTEAFF
TRBV18	NA	TRBD1	TRBJ1-1	TGTGCCAGCTCACTTGGGACAGACCCCACTGAAGCTTTCTTT	CASSLGTDPTEAFF
TRBV11-2	NA	NA	TRBJ1-4	TGTGCCAGCAGCTTAGAGGGGGCAACTAATGAAAAACTGTTTTTT	CASSLEGATNEKLFF
TRBV2	NA	NA	TRBJ1-1	TGTGCCAGCACGGCTGGGAACACTGAAGCTTTCTTT	CASTAGNTEAFF
TRBV19	NA	NA	TRBJ1-4	TGTGCCAGTAGTCCAGGGACTGCAACTAATGAAAAACTGTTTTTT	CASSPGTATNEKLFF
TRBV6-5	few	NA	TRBJ2-3	TGTGCCAGCAGCTCGATAGATTCGGCAGATACGCAGTATTTT	CASSSIDSADTQYF
TRBV10-1	NA	TRBD2	TRBJ2-7	TGCGCCAGCAGTGACGGAGCTAGCGGAACCTACGAGCAGTACTTC	CASSDGASGTYEQYF
TRBV4-1	NA	NA	TRBJ2-7	TGCGCCAGCAGCCAAGATTGGCGGGGCCTCTCCTACGAGCAGTACTTC	CASSQDWRGLSYEQYF
TRBV29-1	NA	NA	TRBJ2-5	TGCAGCCCCTCCTGCAGGGACCAAACCCAAGAGACCCAGTACTTC	CSPSCRDQTQETQYF
TRBV7-4	NA	NA	TRBJ2-7	TGTGCCAGCGTCGCGAGCGCCTCCTACGAGCAGTACTTC	CASVASASYEQYF
TRBV4-2	NA	NA	TRBJ2-6	TGTGCCAGCAGCCAAGTGGGGGCGTTGGGGGCCAACGTCCTGACTTTC	CASSQVGALGANVLTF
TRBV28	NA	NA	TRBJ1-5	TGTGCCAGCAGTCCACCTTTTCAGCCCCAGCATTTT	CASSPPFQPQHF
TRBV5-1	NA	NA	TRBJ1-3	TGCGCCAGCAGCTTGGGCCCACCAGGCTCTGGAAACACCATATATTTT	CASSLGPPGSGNTIYF
TRBV9	NA	NA	TRBJ1-2	TGTGCCAGCAGCGTAGTCAACAGGGATGGCTACACCTTC	CASSVVNRDGYTF